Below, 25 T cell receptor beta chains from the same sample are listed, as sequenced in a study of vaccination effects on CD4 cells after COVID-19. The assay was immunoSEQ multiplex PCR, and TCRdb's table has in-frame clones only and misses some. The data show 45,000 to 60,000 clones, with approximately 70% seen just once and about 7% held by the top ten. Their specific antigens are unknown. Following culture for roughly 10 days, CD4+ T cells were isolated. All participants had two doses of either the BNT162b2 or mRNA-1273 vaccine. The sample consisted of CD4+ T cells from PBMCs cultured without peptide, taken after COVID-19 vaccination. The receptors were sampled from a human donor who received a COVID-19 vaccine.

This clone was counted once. The CDR3 DNA sequence: TGTGCTAGTGGTAAGGGACGCCGCACAGATACGCAGTATTTT. This gives the protein CASGKGRRTDTQYF. The chain uses TRBV12-5 and TRBJ2-3; D is possibly TRBD1 or TRBD2 (5 bases each). V shed 5 bases and J shed 1 base, with 10 bases lying between them. Germline lookup yields CDR1 LGHNT and CDR2 FRNRAP. The CDR3 contains 14 residues. The variable domain in full, completed from reference TRBV12-5 and TRBJ2-3, reads DARVTQTPRHKVTEMGQEVTMRCQPILGHNTVFWYRQTMMQGLELLAYFRNRAPLDDSGMPKDRFSAEMPDATLATLKIQPSEPRDSAVYFCASGKGRRTDTQYFGPGTRLTVL.

The CDR3 loop reads CASAGQQNQPQHF. The CDR3, as DNA: TGTGCCAGCGCGGGACAGCAGAATCAGCCCCAGCATTTT. The chain employs TRBV6-5 and TRBJ1-5; TRBD1 agrees at 7 bases. This CDR3 has 13 amino acids. Germline V gene lookup returns CDR1 MNHEY and CDR2 SVGAGI. The J segment lost 4 bases and the V segment lost 8 bases, leaving 5 bases of the junction unmatched.

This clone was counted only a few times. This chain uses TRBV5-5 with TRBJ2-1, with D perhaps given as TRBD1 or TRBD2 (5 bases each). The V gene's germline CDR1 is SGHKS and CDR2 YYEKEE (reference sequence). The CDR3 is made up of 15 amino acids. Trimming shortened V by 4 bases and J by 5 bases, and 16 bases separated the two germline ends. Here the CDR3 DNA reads TGTGCCAGCAGCCTGTCGGGGCGGCTGGACAATGAGCAGTTCTTC. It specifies CASSLSGRLDNEQFF.

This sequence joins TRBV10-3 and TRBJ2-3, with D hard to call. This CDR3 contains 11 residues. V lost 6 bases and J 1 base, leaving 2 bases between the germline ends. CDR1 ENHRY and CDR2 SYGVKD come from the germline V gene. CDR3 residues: CAIRGTDTQYF. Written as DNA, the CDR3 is TGTGCCATCAGGGGCACAGATACGCAGTATTTT.

The CDR3 bases are TGCAGCGTTGAACTAGGGGGCGCCGCAGATACGCAGTATTTT. Translation gives CSVELGGAADTQYF. This chain joins TRBV29-1 and TRBJ2-3; 7 bases are a match to TRBD1. J gave up 4 bases and V 2 bases, and 6 bases lay outside the gene matches. The length of the CDR3 is 14 residues. The germline V gene has CDR1 SQVTM and CDR2 ANQGSEA.

CDR3 in DNA: TGTGCCAGCAGCCAAGATCCGACTAGCGGGGTAAACGAGCAGTACTTC. It specifies CASSQDPTSGVNEQYF. V is TRBV4-2 and J is TRBJ2-7, with 11 nucleotides matching TRBD2. Trimming took 0 bases from V and 5 from J; bases not matched to a gene: 6. The CDR3 sequence is 16 residues long. Germline V gene sequence: CDR1 LGHNA, CDR2 YNFKEQ.

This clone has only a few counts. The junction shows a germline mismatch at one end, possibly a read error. CDR3 in amino acids: CASREGLYEQYF. CDR3 sequence (DNA): TGTGCCAGCAGGGAAGGACTTTACGAGCAGTACTTC. This chain links TRBV2 with TRBJ2-7, with D maybe TRBD2 (5 bases). The CDR3 runs 12 residues. Germline V lookup: CDR1 SNHLY, CDR2 FYNNEI. The full variable domain, in which reference TRBV2 and TRBJ2-7 provide the parts outside the CDR3, is EPEVTQTPSHQVTQMGQEVILRCVPISNHLYFYWYRQILGQKVEFLVSFYNNEISEKSEIFDDQFSVERPDGSNFTLKIRSTKLEDSAMYFCASREGLYEQYFGPGTRLTVT.

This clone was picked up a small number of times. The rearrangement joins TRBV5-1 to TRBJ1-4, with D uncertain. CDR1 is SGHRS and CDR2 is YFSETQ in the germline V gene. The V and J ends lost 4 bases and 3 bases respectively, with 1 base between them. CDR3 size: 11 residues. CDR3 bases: TGCGCCAGCAGCGCTAATGAAAAACTGTTTTTT. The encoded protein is CASSANEKLFF.

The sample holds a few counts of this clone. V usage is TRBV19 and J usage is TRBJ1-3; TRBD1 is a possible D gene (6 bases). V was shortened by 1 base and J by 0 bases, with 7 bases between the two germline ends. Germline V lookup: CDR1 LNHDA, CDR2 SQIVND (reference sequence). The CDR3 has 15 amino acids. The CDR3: CASSIGTASGNTIYF. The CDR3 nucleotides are TGTGCCAGTAGTATAGGGACAGCCTCTGGAAACACCATATATTTT.

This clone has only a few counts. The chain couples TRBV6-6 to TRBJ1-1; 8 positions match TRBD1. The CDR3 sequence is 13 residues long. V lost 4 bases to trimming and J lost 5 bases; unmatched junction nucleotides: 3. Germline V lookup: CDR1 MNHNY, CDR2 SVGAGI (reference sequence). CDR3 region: CASSLTGETEAFF. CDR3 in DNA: TGTGCCAGCAGTTTGACAGGGGAAACTGAAGCTTTCTTT.

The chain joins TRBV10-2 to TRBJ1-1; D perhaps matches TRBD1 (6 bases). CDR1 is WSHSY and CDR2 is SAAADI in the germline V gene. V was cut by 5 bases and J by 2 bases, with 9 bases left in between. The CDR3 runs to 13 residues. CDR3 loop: CASSSQGNTEAFF. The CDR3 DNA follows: TGCGCCAGCAGTTCACAGGGAAACACTGAAGCTTTCTTT.

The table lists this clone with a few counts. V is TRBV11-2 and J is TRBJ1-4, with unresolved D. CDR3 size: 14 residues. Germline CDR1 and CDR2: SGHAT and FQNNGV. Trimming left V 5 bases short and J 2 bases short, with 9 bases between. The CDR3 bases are TGTGCCAGCAGCCCGGACGGGACTAATGAAAAACTGTTTTTT. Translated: CASSPDGTNEKLFF.

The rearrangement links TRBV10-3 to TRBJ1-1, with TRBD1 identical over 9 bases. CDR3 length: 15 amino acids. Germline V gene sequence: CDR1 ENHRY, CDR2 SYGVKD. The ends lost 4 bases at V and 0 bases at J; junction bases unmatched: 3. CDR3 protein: CAISGQGVVNTEAFF. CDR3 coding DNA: TGTGCCATCAGTGGACAGGGGGTGGTGAACACTGAAGCTTTCTTT.

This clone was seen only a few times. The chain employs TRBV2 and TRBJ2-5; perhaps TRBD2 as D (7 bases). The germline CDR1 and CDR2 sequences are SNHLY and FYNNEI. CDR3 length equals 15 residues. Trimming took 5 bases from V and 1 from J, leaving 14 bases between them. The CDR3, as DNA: TGTGCCAGCAGTCCGTGGGGGGGGCTCCAAGAGACCCAGTACTTC. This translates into CASSPWGGLQETQYF.

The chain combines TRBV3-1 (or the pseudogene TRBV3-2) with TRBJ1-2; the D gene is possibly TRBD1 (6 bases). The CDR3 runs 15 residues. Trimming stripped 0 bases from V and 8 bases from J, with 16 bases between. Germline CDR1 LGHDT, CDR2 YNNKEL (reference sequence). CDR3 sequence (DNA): TGTGCCAGCAGCCAAGATCCCGCGGGGGCGAGGGGCTACACCTTC. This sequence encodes CASSQDPAGARGYTF.

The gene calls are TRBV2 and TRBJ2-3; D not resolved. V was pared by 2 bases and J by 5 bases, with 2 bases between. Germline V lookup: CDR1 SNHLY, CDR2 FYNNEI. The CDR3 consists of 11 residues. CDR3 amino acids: CASSERDTQYF. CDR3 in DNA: TGTGCCAGCAGTGAACGAGATACGCAGTATTTT.

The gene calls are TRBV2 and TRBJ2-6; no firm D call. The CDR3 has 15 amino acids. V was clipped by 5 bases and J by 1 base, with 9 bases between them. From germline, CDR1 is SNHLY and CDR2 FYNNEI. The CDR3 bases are TGTGCCAGCAGTCGTGACGCATCTGGGGCCAACGTCCTGACTTTC. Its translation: CASSRDASGANVLTF. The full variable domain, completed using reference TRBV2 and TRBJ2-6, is EPEVTQTPSHQVTQMGQEVILRCVPISNHLYFYWYRQILGQKVEFLVSFYNNEISEKSEIFDDQFSVERPDGSNFTLKIRSTKLEDSAMYFCASSRDASGANVLTFGAGSRLTVL.

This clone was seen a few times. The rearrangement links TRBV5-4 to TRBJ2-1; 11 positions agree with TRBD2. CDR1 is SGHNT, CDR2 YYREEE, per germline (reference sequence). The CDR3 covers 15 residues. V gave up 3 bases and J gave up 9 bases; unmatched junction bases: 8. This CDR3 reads CASSSSSGGSSEQFF. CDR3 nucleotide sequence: TGTGCCAGCAGCTCCTCTAGCGGGGGGTCAAGTGAGCAGTTCTTC.

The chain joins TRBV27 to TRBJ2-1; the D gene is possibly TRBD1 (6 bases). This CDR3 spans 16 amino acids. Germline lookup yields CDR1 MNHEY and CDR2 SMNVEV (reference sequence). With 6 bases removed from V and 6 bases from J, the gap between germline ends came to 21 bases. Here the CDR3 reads CASSTNTRGWRNEQFF. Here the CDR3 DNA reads TGTGCCAGCAGCACCAATACCAGGGGTTGGCGCAATGAGCAGTTCTTC.

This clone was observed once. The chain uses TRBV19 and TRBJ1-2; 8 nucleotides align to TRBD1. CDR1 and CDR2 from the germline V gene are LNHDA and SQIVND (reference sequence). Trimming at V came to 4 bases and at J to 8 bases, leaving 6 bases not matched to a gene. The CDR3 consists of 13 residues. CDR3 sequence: CASSTDRDTGYTF. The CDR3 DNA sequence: TGTGCCAGTAGTACGGACAGGGATACGGGCTACACCTTC.

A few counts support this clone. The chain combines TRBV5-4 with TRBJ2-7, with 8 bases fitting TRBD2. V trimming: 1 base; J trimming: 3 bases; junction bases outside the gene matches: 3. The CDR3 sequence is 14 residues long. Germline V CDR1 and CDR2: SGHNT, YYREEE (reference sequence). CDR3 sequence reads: CASSLHAGGYEQYF. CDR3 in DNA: TGTGCCAGCAGCTTGCATGCGGGAGGCTACGAGCAGTACTTC.

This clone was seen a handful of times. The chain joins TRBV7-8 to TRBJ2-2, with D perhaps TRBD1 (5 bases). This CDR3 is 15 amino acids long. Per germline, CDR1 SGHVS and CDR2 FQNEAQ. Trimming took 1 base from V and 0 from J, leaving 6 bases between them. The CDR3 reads CASSLVTANTGELFF. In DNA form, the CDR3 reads TGTGCCAGCAGCTTAGTGACAGCGAACACCGGGGAGCTGTTTTTT.

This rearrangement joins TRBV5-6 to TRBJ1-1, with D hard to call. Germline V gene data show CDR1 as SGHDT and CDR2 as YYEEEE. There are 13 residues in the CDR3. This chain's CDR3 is CAAGPRMNTEAFF. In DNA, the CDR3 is TGTGCAGCGGGTCCCAGGATGAACACTGAAGCTTTCTTT.

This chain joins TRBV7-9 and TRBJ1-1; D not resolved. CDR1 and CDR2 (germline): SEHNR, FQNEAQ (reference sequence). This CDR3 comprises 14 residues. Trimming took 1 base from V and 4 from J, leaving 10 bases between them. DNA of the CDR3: TGTGCCAGCAGCTTAGTTGAGGGAGCCACTGAAGCTTTCTTT. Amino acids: CASSLVEGATEAFF.

In DNA, the CDR3 is TGTGCCAGCAGCTTCAGTTTCTTCCCCAACACCGGGGAGCTGTTTTTT. Its translation is CASSFSFFPNTGELFF. The chain recombines TRBV11-2 with TRBJ2-2; D gene unclear. In germline, CDR1 is SGHAT, CDR2 FQNNGV. Deletions cut 3 bases from V and 2 bases from J, with 13 bases between. The CDR3 has 16 amino acids.